Following are 21 T cell receptor beta chains from one sample sequenced in a study of PD-1 blockade in classical Hodgkin lymphoma. The sample's time point: cycle 4 day 1 (C4D1), after 6 weeks of nivolumab. All the patients suffered relapse after autologous stem cell transplantation, and brentuximab vedotin exposure differed. The table came from immunoSEQ multiplex PCR; TCRdb's copy has only in-frame clones and leaves some out. The data hold tens of thousands of clones, with 90% to 95% observed a single time. The sequencing used peripheral blood mononuclear cells (PBMCs), collected before the fourth cycle of nivolumab. Receptors were obtained from a human donor with classical Hodgkin lymphoma.

The chain has TRBV21-1 and TRBJ1-3. TRBV21-1 has pseudogene status. This CDR3 comprises 16 residues. This chain's CDR3 is CASSKAGRSSGNTIYF. The CDR3 DNA reads TGTGCCAGCAGCAAAGCAGGAAGAAGCTCTGGAAACACCATATATTTT.

The chain combines TRBV27 with TRBJ2-7; D unresolved. The CDR3 extends over 16 amino acids. The germline V and J ends were trimmed by 5 bases and 3 bases, with 20 bases remaining between them. Looked up from germline, CDR1 is MNHEY and CDR2 is SMNVEV (reference sequence). The CDR3 DNA sequence: TGTGCCAGCAGTCCCACGGCGGTTCATGGGCACTACGAGCAGTACTTC. Residues: CASSPTAVHGHYEQYF.

The gene calls are TRBV28 and TRBJ1-2; D remains unclear. The V gene lost 4 bases and the J gene lost 5 bases, with 11 bases spanning the gap. The CDR3 contains 13 residues. The V gene's germline CDR1 is MDHEN and CDR2 SYDVKM. The CDR3 is CASSSIGRYGYTF. As DNA, the CDR3 is TGTGCCAGCAGTTCGATAGGTAGATATGGCTACACCTTC.

The chain has TRBV6-6 and TRBJ1-2, with TRBD1 identical over 9 bases. The germline gives CDR1 MNHNY, CDR2 SVGAGI (reference sequence). The CDR3 is 14 amino acids. The trim removed 5 bases at V and 4 bases at J, leaving 5 bases unmatched. DNA for the CDR3: TGTGCCAGCAGTAGCCCGGGACAGGGCTATGGCTACACCTTC. Its translation: CASSSPGQGYGYTF.

The chain has TRBV5-1 and TRBJ1-4; D ambiguous. Trimming took 0 bases from V and 2 from J, leaving 8 bases between them. The CDR3 totals 15 residues. Germline CDR1 reads SGHRS; CDR2 reads YFSETQ. CDR3 DNA sequence: TGCGCCAGCAGCTTGGATCGGGGTACTAATGAAAAACTGTTTTTT. Translating it yields CASSLDRGTNEKLFF.

The genes are TRBV29-1 and TRBJ2-1; 11 bases align to TRBD2. The CDR3 covers 15 residues. Germline V lookup: CDR1 SQVTM, CDR2 ANQGSEA. Trimming removed 7 bases from V and 8 bases from J; junction bases left unmatched: 13. The CDR3 nucleotides read TGCAGCGCCGTGACTAGCGGGAAACCCCTAGATGAGCAGTTCTTC. As protein: CSAVTSGKPLDEQFF.

The gene calls are TRBV7-7 and TRBJ2-7; TRBD1 might be the D (6 bases). The V gene lost 3 bases and the J gene lost 6 bases, with 12 bases spanning the gap. Germline lookup yields CDR1 SSHAT and CDR2 FNYEAQ (reference sequence). This CDR3 spans 13 amino acids. The CDR3 loop reads CASSFKQGFEQYF. The CDR3, as DNA: TGTGCCAGCAGCTTCAAACAGGGTTTCGAGCAGTACTTC.

The chain combines TRBV19 with TRBJ1-6; D uncertain. The CDR3 contains 16 residues. CDR1 and CDR2 from the germline V gene are LNHDA and SQIVND (reference sequence). Trimming cost V 6 bases and J 3 bases, with 15 bases left between them. The CDR3 region is CASSFSIGSYNSPLHF. Here the CDR3 DNA reads TGTGCCAGTAGCTTCTCTATTGGAAGCTATAATTCACCCCTCCACTTT.

This chain joins TRBV5-5 and TRBJ2-6; no firm D call. CDR3 length: 15 residues. The germline gives CDR1 SGHKS, CDR2 YYEKEE (reference sequence). Between the trimmed V and J ends, which lost 2 bases and 1 base, there was a span of 7 bases. Here the CDR3 DNA reads TGTGCCAGCAGCTTTACAGATTCTGGGGCCAACGTCCTGACTTTC. It encodes CASSFTDSGANVLTF.

This chain connects TRBV2 to TRBJ2-3; 7 nucleotides line up with TRBD1. The junction had 5 bases not matched to a gene; V was cut back by 3 bases and J by 2 bases. Germline CDR1 reads SNHLY; CDR2 reads FYNNEI. The CDR3 consists of 15 residues. As DNA, the CDR3 is TGTGCCAGCAGTGACCATCAGGGGGTCACAGATACGCAGTATTTT. Its translation is CASSDHQGVTDTQYF.

This chain connects TRBV2 to TRBJ1-4; possibly TRBD1 for D (5 bases). In germline, CDR1 is SNHLY, CDR2 FYNNEI. The CDR3 runs to 16 residues. Deletions cut 5 bases from V and 1 base from J, with 14 bases between. The CDR3 DNA reads TGTGCCAGCAGTCATCGACCCGGGGGAACTAATGAAAAACTGTTTTTT. This gives the protein CASSHRPGGTNEKLFF.

This chain uses TRBV6-6 with TRBJ1-2; 10 nucleotides line up with TRBD1. Trimming at V came to 2 bases and at J to 7 bases, leaving 4 bases not matched to a gene. Per germline, CDR1 MNHNY and CDR2 SVGAGI (reference sequence). The CDR3 has 14 amino acids. CDR3 coding DNA: TGTGCCAGCAGTTACGATGGACAGGGGGGTGGCTACACCTTC. This codes for CASSYDGQGGGYTF.

The chain is built from TRBV14 and TRBJ1-2, with D possibly matching TRBD1 (6 bases). The CDR3 is 16 amino acids. The germline gives CDR1 SGHDN, CDR2 FVKESK. V was trimmed by 0 bases and J by 7 bases, leaving 18 bases between them. CDR3 nucleotide sequence: TGTGCCAGCAGCCAAGATATCGACGGGGGCGCTCGTGGCTACACCTTC. Its protein product is CASSQDIDGGARGYTF.

The chain joins TRBV4-2 to TRBJ2-3; 7 bases align to TRBD2. Germline CDR1 LGHNA, CDR2 YNFKEQ. V dropped 2 bases and J dropped 1; count of bases not matched to a gene: 9. This CDR3 has 17 amino acids. CDR3 DNA sequence: TGTGCCAGCAGCCAACGTGGGGCGGGAGACGGCACAGATACGCAGTATTTT. This sequence encodes CASSQRGAGDGTDTQYF.

This clone was seen only a few times. The CDR3 sequence is CASSLRTWAGNQPQHF. As DNA, the CDR3 is TGTGCCAGCAGCCTGAGGACGTGGGCAGGCAATCAGCCCCAGCATTTT. This rearrangement joins TRBV28 to TRBJ1-5; unclear D gene. This CDR3 contains 16 residues. Germline V lookup: CDR1 MDHEN, CDR2 SYDVKM. Trimming shortened V by 6 bases and J by 2 bases, and 17 bases separated the two germline ends.

The CDR3 nucleotides are TGCGCCAGCAGCCAGCACATGGGGAGTCCTAGGAGTGAGCAGTACTTC. Translation gives CASSQHMGSPRSEQYF. V gene TRBV4-1 combines with J gene TRBJ2-7; maybe TRBD2 (5 bases). The CDR3 contains 16 residues. V gave up 3 bases and J gave up 7 bases, with 22 bases separating them. Looked up from germline, CDR1 is MGHRA and CDR2 is YSYEKL.

V gene TRBV5-1 combines with J gene TRBJ2-3, with D uncertain. Germline-derived CDR1 and CDR2 are SGHRS and YFSETQ. The CDR3 is 13 residues long. The V and J ends lost 7 bases and 0 bases respectively, with 9 bases between them. The CDR3 spells CASGGPSTDTQYF. Here the CDR3 DNA reads TGCGCCAGCGGCGGTCCTAGCACAGATACGCAGTATTTT.

This rearrangement joins TRBV19 to TRBJ2-1; either TRBD1 or TRBD2 may supply D (5 bases each). The CDR3 has 14 amino acids. The V end lost 0 bases, the J end lost 6 bases, and 9 bases lay between the germline ends. Per germline, CDR1 LNHDA and CDR2 SQIVND (reference sequence). The CDR3 reads CASSIDRGANEQFF. The CDR3 DNA reads as TGTGCCAGTAGTATAGATCGGGGCGCCAATGAGCAGTTCTTC.

The DNA for the CDR3 is TGTGCCAGCAGCTTAGAGCTCCAGGGGCTCGTAGGGCACAATGAGCAGTTCTTC. This gives the protein CASSLELQGLVGHNEQFF. The V and J genes are TRBV7-9 and TRBJ2-1, with TRBD1 as a possible D gene (6 bases). There are 18 residues in the CDR3. V lost 1 base to trimming and J lost 5 bases, with 21 bases between them. Germline V gene data show CDR1 as SEHNR and CDR2 as FQNEAQ (reference sequence).

This clone has just a few counts. V usage is TRBV28 and J usage is TRBJ2-3, with D perhaps TRBD2 (5 bases). There are 15 residues in the CDR3. Trimming pared 3 bases from V and 0 bases from J, leaving 10 bases between. Germline V lookup: CDR1 MDHEN, CDR2 SYDVKM. The CDR3: CASSFPAASTDTQYF. The CDR3 region has the DNA TGTGCCAGCAGTTTCCCAGCGGCTAGCACAGATACGCAGTATTTT.

The genes are TRBV4-1 and TRBJ1-3, with D unclear. Per the germline V gene, CDR1 is MGHRA and CDR2 is YSYEKL. There are 15 residues in the CDR3. Between the trimmed V and J ends, which lost 2 bases and 4 bases, there was a span of 12 bases. CDR3 bases: TGCGCCAGCAGCCAACTCCTGGGCACCGGAAACACCATATATTTT. It translates to CASSQLLGTGNTIYF.